A selection of T cell receptor beta chains follows, all from one sample in a study of blood T cell repertoires in COVID-19. TCRdb's table, derived via immunoSEQ multiplex PCR, lists solely in-frame clones and lacks some. The sample has about 200,000 clones, over 70% seen once; the top ten hold approximately 7.2%. The sequencing sample was made of peripheral blood. These receptors originate from a woman older than 75 with acute or convalescent COVID-19. The CDR3 runs from the conserved cysteine through the conserved F or W. The D gene is left open where the match is weak. Expanded clones get a size class; other rows say once, few or many, or leave the size out.

D gene,J gene,clone size,V gene,CDR3 protein,CDR3 DNA
.,TRBJ1-3,.,TRBV21-1,CASTNRGLDGNTIYF,TGTGCCAGCACCAACAGGGGGCTCGACGGAAACACCATATATTTT
.,TRBJ1-2,.,TRBV7-2,CASSLGYGSDYGYTF,TGTGCCAGCAGCTTAGGGTACGGCAGCGACTATGGCTACACCTTC
.,TRBJ2-7,.,TRBV11-2,CASSPRGPGGREQYF,TGTGCCAGCAGCCCACGTGGGCCTGGGGGCCGCGAGCAGTACTTC
TRBD1,TRBJ1-5,.,TRBV6-5,CASSSRGRNQPQHF,TGTGCCAGCAGTTCCAGGGGGCGCAATCAGCCCCAGCATTTT
TRBD1,TRBJ2-5,.,TRBV28,CASSFGGQGIETQYF,TGTGCCAGCAGTTTTGGGGGACAGGGTATCGAGACCCAGTACTTC
.,TRBJ1-5,.,TRBV28,CASSLLGGNQPQHF,TGTGCCAGCAGTCTACTTGGGGGGAACCAGCCCCAGCATTTT
.,TRBJ1-2,.,TRBV5-6,CASSLGAGAYGYTF,TGTGCCAGCAGCTTGGGGGCAGGGGCCTATGGCTACACCTTC
.,TRBJ1-4,many,TRBV27,CASSLAGTATTNEKLFF,TGTGCCAGCAGTTTGGCCGGGACTGCTACAACTAATGAAAAACTGTTTTTT
.,TRBJ1-2,.,TRBV28,CASSPPGGRDGYTF,TGTGCCAGCAGTCCCCCGGGGGGCAGAGATGGCTACACCTTC
.,TRBJ2-7,once,TRBV7-8,CASSLARGPYEQYF,TGTGCCAGCAGCTTAGCGCGAGGCCCCTACGAGCAGTACTTC
TRBD2,TRBJ2-7,.,TRBV15,CATSRSGSSYEQYF,TGTGCCACCAGCCGTAGCGGGAGCAGCTACGAGCAGTACTTC
TRBD1,TRBJ1-5,.,TRBV6-2/TRBV6-3,CASSTGTVNQPQHF,TGTGCCAGCAGTACCGGGACAGTAAATCAGCCCCAGCATTTT
.,TRBJ1-5,.,TRBV6-1,CASSEAGQANQPQHF,TGTGCCAGCAGTGAAGCGGGCCAGGCGAATCAGCCCCAGCATTTT
TRBD1,TRBJ2-7,.,TRBV29-1,CSVGQGVDEQYF,TGCAGCGTCGGACAGGGCGTCGACGAGCAGTACTTC
TRBD1,TRBJ1-1,few,TRBV4-1,CASSQEQGGAEAFF,TGCGCCAGCAGCCAAGAACAGGGGGGGGCTGAAGCTTTCTTT
TRBD2,TRBJ2-1,.,TRBV7-9,CASSLTAGGHNEQFF,TGTGCCAGCAGCTTAACAGCGGGGGGGCACAATGAGCAGTTCTTC
.,TRBJ1-5,.,TRBV28,CASSSVYSNQPQHF,TGTGCCAGCAGCTCCGTTTATAGCAATCAGCCCCAGCATTTT
TRBD1,TRBJ1-3,few,TRBV5-1,CASSDTGAGNTIYF,TGCGCCAGCAGCGATACAGGGGCGGGAAACACCATATATTTT
.,TRBJ1-6,.,TRBV19,CASSAGQKNSPLHF,TGTGCCAGTAGTGCCGGACAGAAGAATTCACCCCTCCACTTT
.,TRBJ1-2,once,TRBV20-1,CSASQTGGSTF,TGCAGTGCCTCCCAGACAGGCGGGTCCACCTTC
.,TRBJ2-6,.,TRBV5-4,CASSPGGSGANVLTF,TGTGCCAGCAGCCCCGGGGGCTCTGGGGCCAACGTCCTGACTTTC
.,TRBJ2-3,.,TRBV5-6,CASSSTGPVVTDTQYF,TGTGCCAGCAGCTCCACAGGGCCCGTCGTCACAGATACGCAGTATTTT
TRBD2,TRBJ2-1,.,TRBV7-9,CASRSTGLALLNEQFF,TGTGCCAGCAGATCTACGGGACTAGCTCTCCTCAATGAGCAGTTCTTC
TRBD2,TRBJ2-3,.,TRBV5-1,CASSLSSSGGTDTQYF,TGCGCCAGCAGCTTATCTTCTAGCGGGGGCACAGATACGCAGTATTTT
.,TRBJ2-4,.,TRBV19,CASSIGGNIQYF,TGTGCCAGTAGTATAGGCGGGAACATTCAGTACTTC
TRBD1,TRBJ1-6,.,TRBV14,CASSQTRQGARSPLHF,TGTGCCAGCAGTCAGACTAGACAGGGGGCGAGGTCACCCCTCCACTTT
TRBD1,TRBJ2-1,.,TRBV3-1/TRBV3-2,CASSLGQNNEQFF,TGTGCCAGCAGCCTGGGACAGAACAATGAGCAGTTCTTC
.,TRBJ2-5,.,TRBV11-3,CASSLGRGQETQYF,TGTGCCAGCAGCTTAGGCAGGGGACAAGAGACCCAGTACTTC
TRBD1,TRBJ1-2,few,TRBV18,CASSPKTGRNGYTF,TGTGCCAGCTCACCCAAGACAGGGAGGAACGGCTACACCTTC
.,TRBJ2-7,.,TRBV14,CASSQDRGGEQYF,TGTGCCAGCAGCCAAGATAGGGGGGGCGAGCAGTACTTC
.,TRBJ1-5,.,TRBV10-3,CAISQEGGNQPQHF,TGTGCCATCAGTCAGGAAGGGGGCAATCAGCCCCAGCATTTT
.,TRBJ1-1,.,TRBV5-1,CASRSTGRTEAFF,TGCGCCAGCAGATCCACAGGGCGAACTGAAGCTTTCTTT
.,TRBJ1-1,.,TRBV6-1,CASSEATDAAEAFF,TGTGCCAGCAGTGAAGCGACAGATGCGGCTGAAGCTTTCTTT
.,TRBJ1-2,few,TRBV19,CASTSRQGGGYTF,TGTGCCAGTACCTCAAGGCAGGGAGGGGGCTACACCTTC
TRBD1,TRBJ1-1,.,TRBV5-4,CASSLGTGNMNTEAFF,TGTGCCAGCAGCTTGGGGACAGGGAACATGAACACTGAAGCTTTCTTT
.,TRBJ2-7,.,TRBV6-5,CASIGQNEGYEQYF,TGTGCCAGCATAGGGCAGAACGAGGGATACGAGCAGTACTTC
.,TRBJ1-1,.,TRBV9,CASSVGAGTEAFF,TGTGCCAGCAGCGTTGGCGCGGGCACTGAAGCTTTCTTT
.,TRBJ2-7,.,TRBV5-1,CASSLTSSYEQYF,TGCGCCAGCAGCTTAACGAGCTCCTACGAGCAGTACTTC
TRBD1,TRBJ1-2,.,TRBV28,CASSFPGQVYGYTF,TGTGCCAGCAGTTTTCCTGGACAGGTCTATGGCTACACCTTC
.,TRBJ1-2,.,TRBV11-2,CASSLPGGHRGYGYTF,TGTGCCAGCAGCTTACCTGGTGGGCATCGGGGCTATGGCTACACCTTC
.,TRBJ1-4,.,TRBV28,CASSLPASGNEKLFF,TGTGCCAGCAGTTTGCCAGCTAGTGGCAATGAAAAACTGTTTTTT